This T cell receptor (beta chain) was sequenced for a study of cytomegalovirus exposure and HLA in healthy donors. Study conclusions and caveats: Sequences of the TCR beta chain were said to predict the HLA-A and HLA-B alleles of most subjects accurately. Later genetic work tied a missense DCLRE1C variant to beta-chain V and J trimming.

Trimming removed 4 bases from V and 6 bases from J, with 16 bases in between. This CDR3 is 15 amino acids long. Germline V gene sequence: CDR1 MDHEN, CDR2 SYDVKM. Despite likely unrecorded immune exposures, the donors were nominally healthy at the time of sampling. This clone was recorded only once. Its target is unknown. Primers for the PCR totalled 60 Vbeta and 13 Jbeta. Per the study methods: A later analysis tallied approximately 80 million unique TCR beta chains, about 11 million of them shared. Only in-frame clones appear in the TCRdb table, and some are missing; sequencing was by immunoSEQ multiplex PCR. Clonal size and the V and J genes are those of that table, whereas D and trimming came from the DNA. The sample contains 110,000 to 150,000 clones, about 75% of which appear only once.

Sequencing was done on a sample of PBMCs. The rearrangement uses TRBV28 and TRBJ1-5; the D gene is possibly TRBD1 (5 bases). This sequence was found in a man aged 30 to 39 in good health and CMV-seronegative. In nucleotides, the CDR3 is TGTGCCAGCAGTTCCCCGGCTCGGGGGGGTCAGCCCCAGCATTTT. It codes for CASSSPARGGQPQHF.